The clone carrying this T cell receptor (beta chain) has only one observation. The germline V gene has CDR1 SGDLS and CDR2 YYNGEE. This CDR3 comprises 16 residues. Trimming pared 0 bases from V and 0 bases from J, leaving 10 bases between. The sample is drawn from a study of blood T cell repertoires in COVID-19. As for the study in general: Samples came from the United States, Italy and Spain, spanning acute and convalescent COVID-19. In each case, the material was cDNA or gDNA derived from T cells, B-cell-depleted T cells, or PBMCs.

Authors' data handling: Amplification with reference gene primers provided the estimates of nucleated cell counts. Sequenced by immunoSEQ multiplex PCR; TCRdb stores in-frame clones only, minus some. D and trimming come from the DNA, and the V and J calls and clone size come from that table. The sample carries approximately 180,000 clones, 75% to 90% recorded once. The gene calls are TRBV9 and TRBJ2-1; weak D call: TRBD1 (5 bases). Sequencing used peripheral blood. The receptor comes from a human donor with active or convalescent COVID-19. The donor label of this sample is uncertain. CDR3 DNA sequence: TGTGCCAGCAGCGTAGTGGGGCGCCTCTCCTACAATGAGCAGTTCTTC. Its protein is CASSVVGRLSYNEQFF.